This T cell receptor beta chain was sequenced for a study of shared clonotypes between healthy human individuals. V was clipped by 6 bases and J by 3 bases, with 15 bases between them. CDR1 is MDHEN and CDR2 is SYDVKM in the germline V gene. The CDR3 totals 14 residues. The assay was immunoSEQ multiplex PCR, and TCRdb's table has in-frame clones only and misses some. The table has hundreds of thousands of clones, 85% to 95% seen once. Naive CD8 cells were CD45RO-negative, positively selected for CCR7, excluding terminally differentiated effector memory CD45RA+ cells. The origin of this receptor is a woman aged 25-40 years in good health. Sequencing input: naive CD8+ T cells sorted from blood. The chain couples TRBV28 to TRBJ2-7; D unresolved. The CDR3 DNA sequence: TGTGCCAGCAGCCCTCCTACCGGCTACTACGAGCAGTACTTC. Protein sequence: CASSPPTGYYEQYF.